The T cell receptor (beta chain) under discussion was sequenced for a study of CD8+ T cells in alopecia areata. Study-wide results and caveats: Shared TCR sequences were less clear between patients than in mice, possibly partly from HLA diversity.

Note on this clone: What it recognizes is unknown.

Sorting from PBMCs produced CD4+ and CD8+ T cells. The CDR3 runs 16 residues. Investigators isolated RNA and reverse transcribed it into cDNA to act as the sequencing template. The repertoire was sequenced with immunoSEQ multiplex PCR; TCRdb's copy has only in-frame clones and lacks some. Of roughly 35,000 clones listed, about 60% are singletons. Input material: NKG2D-high CD8+ T cells sorted from blood. V and J are TRBV21-1 and TRBJ2-1; TRBD2, the table's D call, lacks a check against the DNA. TRBV21-1 is recorded as a pseudogene. The origin of this receptor is a human donor with alopecia areata. CDR3 bases: TGTGCCAGCAGCCTCGGGGGGACAAACTCCTACAATGAGCAGTTCTTC. It specifies CASSLGGTNSYNEQFF.